This TCR beta chain was identified during a study of blood T cell repertoires in COVID-19. In the study overall: COVID-19 samples collected from the United States, Italy and Spain covered acute and convalescent phases. In each case, the material was cDNA or gDNA derived from T cells, B-cell-depleted T cells, or PBMCs.

V lost 2 bases and J lost 10, with 21 bases in between. The CDR3 length is 17 residues. Per germline, CDR1 MGHRA and CDR2 YSYEKL. In the original workflow: How many nucleated cells were present was estimated from reference gene primer amplification. Here immunoSEQ multiplex PCR was the method, and the copy in TCRdb shows in-frame clones only, minus some. The V and J calls and clone size come from that table; D and trimming were worked out from the DNA. The sample lists more than 45,000 clones; roughly nine tenths were seen once. The specimen was peripheral blood. This TCR was sampled from a human donor in a cohort sampled during active COVID-19. This chain links TRBV4-1 with TRBJ1-6; TRBD1 is a possible D gene (6 bases). CDR3 sequence (DNA): TGCGCCAGCAGCCAAATCGGTATTGAACAGGGACAATCACCCCTCCACTTT. Its translation is CASSQIGIEQGQSPLHF.